This record concerns one TCR beta chain sequence. This entry comes from a study of T-cell reconstitution after alpha-beta-depleted transplantation in children. TCRbeta library preparation incorporated unique molecular identifiers. A single record per CDR3 protein comes from TCRdb applying MiXCR to the PCR reads. The profile shows about 600,000 distinct CDR3 sequences, approximately 10% of them singletons. The V end was cut by 4 bases, the J end by 3 bases, with 12 bases between. This CDR3 region has 15 residues. The germline V gene has CDR1 SGHVS and CDR2 FNYEAQ. V gene TRBV7-6 combines with J gene TRBJ2-2; D is uncertain. The sequences come from PBMCs from the stem cell graft donor, collected from the stem cell graft. This receptor was taken from a human donor who donated a stem cell graft to a child with acute myeloid leukemia. The DNA of the CDR3 is TGTGCCAGCAGCTCTGTAGGTCTATACACCGGGGAGCTGTTTTTT. This encodes CASSSVGLYTGELFF.